These 17 T cell receptor beta chains share one sample of origin, sequenced in a study of cytomegalovirus exposure and HLA in healthy donors. Primers included in the PCR were 60 Vbeta and 13 Jbeta primers. The method was immunoSEQ multiplex PCR; TCRdb's version includes in-frame clones alone and lacks a portion of them. The table shows roughly 160,000 clones, with 80% to 85% occurring only once. The sample comprised PBMCs. The receptors here all came from a male donor in good health and CMV-seronegative.

This sequence joins TRBV2 and TRBJ1-2; D not certain. Germline values: CDR1 SNHLY, CDR2 FYNNEI. The CDR3 is made up of 13 amino acids. V lost 5 bases, J lost 2 bases, and 9 bases lay in between. The CDR3, as DNA: TGTGCCAGCAGTTATTCACAGAACTATGGCTACACCTTC. Protein sequence: CASSYSQNYGYTF.

V usage is TRBV6-6 and J usage is TRBJ1-1; D is uncertain. The CDR3 is 15 amino acids. Germline assignment: CDR1 MNHNY and CDR2 SVGAGI (reference sequence). The V end lost 4 bases, the J end lost 1 base, and 13 bases lay between the germline ends. The CDR3 DNA sequence: TGTGCCAGCAGTTGGACTCCGGTTTCGAACACTGAAGCTTTCTTT. This codes for CASSWTPVSNTEAFF.

The chain carries TRBV27 and TRBJ2-2, with no clear D. The CDR3 extends over 16 amino acids. The germline V and J ends were trimmed by 0 bases and 1 base, with 9 bases remaining between them. Germline values: CDR1 MNHEY, CDR2 SMNVEV (reference sequence). CDR3 protein: CASSLSPRLNTGELFF. The CDR3 nucleotides read TGTGCCAGCAGTTTATCCCCCAGACTGAACACCGGGGAGCTGTTTTTT.

The gene calls are TRBV7-8 and TRBJ1-5; D might be TRBD1 (6 bases). The V gene lost 2 bases and the J gene lost 5 bases, with 10 bases spanning the gap. Looked up from germline, CDR1 is SGHVS and CDR2 is FQNEAQ. The CDR3 contains 14 residues. The CDR3, as DNA: TGTGCCAGCAGCTTACGACAGGACGATCAGCCCCAGCATTTT. Its translation: CASSLRQDDQPQHF.

This sequence joins TRBV29-1 and TRBJ1-2, with D possibly being TRBD1 (6 bases). This CDR3 has 14 amino acids. Germline V gene data show CDR1 as SQVTM and CDR2 as ANQGSEA. Trimming stripped 7 bases from V and 4 bases from J, with 19 bases between. CDR3 sequence (DNA): TGCAGCGCCGCCGGGGTACAGGGTGGCTATGGCTACACCTTC. This encodes CSAAGVQGGYGYTF.

The V call is TRBV5-6, the J call TRBJ2-7; D may be TRBD1 (6 bases). Germline V gene lookup returns CDR1 SGHDT and CDR2 YYEEEE. V was clipped by 3 bases and J by 2 bases, with 18 bases between them. This CDR3 is built from 16 residues. The CDR3 loop is CASSSEGQGPPYEQYF. The DNA for the CDR3 is TGTGCCAGCAGCTCCGAGGGCCAGGGGCCCCCCTACGAGCAGTACTTC.

V and J are TRBV29-1 and TRBJ1-5; 8 positions agree with TRBD1. CDR3 length: 13 amino acids. CDR1 is SQVTM and CDR2 is ANQGSEA in the germline V gene. V lost 5 bases to trimming and J lost 6 bases; unmatched junction nucleotides: 6. The CDR3 nucleotides are TGCAGCGTTTTGGACAGGGAGGGTCAGCCCCAGCATTTT. Its translation: CSVLDREGQPQHF.

The chain combines TRBV18 with TRBJ2-4; 9 nucleotides align to TRBD1. V lost 3 bases to trimming and J lost 0 bases; unmatched junction nucleotides: 15. The CDR3 runs to 20 residues. Germline CDR1 is KGHSH and CDR2 is LQKENI. CDR3 protein: CASSPFSGQGLPLAKNIQYF. DNA for the CDR3: TGTGCCAGCTCACCTTTCTCGGGACAGGGTTTACCTTTAGCCAAAAACATTCAGTACTTC.

This clone was counted a few times. This rearrangement joins TRBV6-6 to TRBJ2-1; 8 bases are a match to TRBD1. After removal of 6 bases from V and 8 bases from J, the junction contained 9 bases not matched to a gene. CDR1 and CDR2 (germline): MNHNY, SVGAGI (reference sequence). This CDR3 is built from 14 residues. As DNA, the CDR3 is TGTGCCAGCAGGCCGCGACAGGGGTCGGATGAGCAGTTCTTC. This translates into CASRPRQGSDEQFF.

The chain carries TRBV15 and TRBJ1-2; a weak D match, TRBD1 (5 bases). The CDR3 totals 15 residues. Germline CDR1 reads LNHNV; CDR2 reads YYDKDF (reference sequence). The V gene lost 6 bases and the J gene lost 0 bases, with 14 bases spanning the gap. For the CDR3, the DNA is TGTGCCACCAGGTCAGGGCGGGGGTCTAACTATGGCTACACCTTC. Translated, it gives CATRSGRGSNYGYTF.

This clone was seen a handful of times. This rearrangement joins TRBV11-2 to TRBJ2-5, with TRBD2 matching 7 bases. V gave up 7 bases and J gave up 2 bases; unmatched junction bases: 13. Germline lookup yields CDR1 SGHAT and CDR2 FQNNGV. The CDR3 sequence is 16 residues long. In DNA form, the CDR3 reads TGTGCCAGCACCCTAAGAGGGTCCGGGGGGCAAGAGACCCAGTACTTC. Translated: CASTLRGSGGQETQYF.

The chain carries TRBV7-9 and TRBJ1-4; TRBD1 matches 9 bases. CDR1 is SEHNR, CDR2 FQNEAQ, per germline (reference sequence). The CDR3 totals 16 residues. V shed 4 bases, J shed 8 bases, and the junction held 11 bases outside the gene matches. The CDR3 here is CASSSHPGQGVEKLFF. DNA for the CDR3: TGTGCCAGCAGCTCGCATCCGGGACAGGGTGTAGAAAAACTGTTTTTT.

The J gene is TRBJ1-5, the V gene TRBV4-2; D is unresolved. V lost 5 bases, J lost 4 bases, and 6 bases lay in between. The germline gives CDR1 LGHNA, CDR2 YNFKEQ. The CDR3 is 12 residues long. The CDR3 spells CASSLANQPQHF. For the CDR3, the DNA is TGTGCCAGCAGCTTAGCTAATCAGCCCCAGCATTTT.

The chain uses TRBV4-2 and TRBJ1-5; 8 bases are a match to TRBD1. Germline CDR1 reads LGHNA; CDR2 reads YNFKEQ. The CDR3 has 18 amino acids. V was clipped by 2 bases and J by 3 bases; unmatched bases: 12. The CDR3 bases are TGTGCCAGCAGCCAACACGGCGGCCGGGACAGGTACAATCAGCCCCAGCATTTT. Protein sequence: CASSQHGGRDRYNQPQHF.

The chain carries TRBV5-1 and TRBJ2-5, with 7 bases matching TRBD2. With 6 bases clipped from V and 0 bases from J, the junction kept 11 bases outside the gene matches. The CDR3 has 16 amino acids. Per the germline V gene, CDR1 is SGHRS and CDR2 is YFSETQ. The CDR3 DNA reads TGCGCCAGCACCCATAATCTAGGGAGGGACCAAGAGACCCAGTACTTC. Its protein product is CASTHNLGRDQETQYF.

This clone was seen once. This chain connects TRBV6-5 to TRBJ2-7; TRBD1 aligns across 9 bases. This CDR3 comprises 14 residues. The germline gives CDR1 MNHEY, CDR2 SVGAGI. After removal of 2 bases from V and 7 bases from J, the junction contained 6 bases not matched to a gene. This chain's CDR3 is CASSYPDRGGEQYF. The CDR3 region has the DNA TGTGCCAGCAGTTACCCAGACAGGGGGGGAGAGCAGTACTTC.

The chain recombines TRBV6-1 with TRBJ1-2, with D maybe TRBD1 (6 bases). The CDR3 loop spans 14 amino acids. Germline values: CDR1 MNHNS, CDR2 SASEGT. Trimming left V 4 bases short and J 7 bases short, with 16 bases between. The CDR3 spells CASSAQTGPGGYTF. As DNA, the CDR3 is TGTGCCAGCAGTGCCCAGACAGGACCGGGTGGCTACACCTTC.